The 17 T cell receptor beta chains reported below all come from one sample, sequenced in a study of identical twins (dated by TCRdb to about 2016). The library was made by 5' RACE. The sample was run on an Illumina HiSeq 2000. The public reads were quality trimmed at Q25 with fastp and then assembled into clones with MiXCR by TCRdb, keeping productive beta chains. Rows merge per CDR3 protein into single entries with the most common DNA and genes. In all, the sample holds about 730,000 distinct CDR3 sequences, and over 20% of those were seen once. The ten largest make up roughly 4% of the sample. The data were also submitted as part of a second study, on T cells expressing NK-cell markers.

The sample taken for sequencing was PBMCs. These receptors all stem from a woman aged 18-29 years in good health.

This clonotype was found a few times. The gene calls are TRBV9 and TRBJ2-1; 7 nucleotides line up with TRBD2. Germline CDR1 is SGDLS and CDR2 is YYNGEE. Trimming removed 0 bases from V and 7 bases from J; junction bases left unmatched: 13. CDR3 length: 17 amino acids. The CDR3 spells CASSVAGSGSFGNEQFF. The CDR3 DNA is TGTGCCAGCAGCGTAGCGGGTAGCGGGTCGTTCGGGAATGAGCAGTTCTTC.

This clonotype was counted many times. The V call is TRBV6-1, the J call TRBJ2-1; D gene ambiguous. This CDR3 has 12 residues. CDR1 and CDR2 (germline): MNHNS, SASEGT. V dropped 6 bases and J dropped 4 bases, with 7 bases sitting between them. CDR3 residues: CASSQSYNEQFF. The DNA of the CDR3 is TGTGCCAGCAGCCAGAGTTACAATGAGCAGTTCTTC.

This clonotype was recorded only once. V gene TRBV6-1 combines with J gene TRBJ1-2, with a weak D call TRBD1 (5 bases). From germline, CDR1 is MNHNS and CDR2 SASEGT. The length of the CDR3 is 13 residues. Trimming left V 2 bases short and J 5 bases short, with 9 bases between. CDR3 in amino acids: CASSEQGKYGYTF. As DNA, the CDR3 is TGTGCCAGCAGTGAACAGGGAAAATATGGCTACACCTTC.

The V call is TRBV5-1, the J call TRBJ1-1, with 7 positions matching TRBD1. The CDR3 covers 14 residues. Germline CDR1 is SGHRS and CDR2 is YFSETQ. V shed 4 bases and J 3 bases; nucleotides not matched to a gene: 6. The CDR3, as DNA: TGCGCCAGCAGCGACCAGGGGGTCTACACTGAAGCTTTCTTT. Its translation: CASSDQGVYTEAFF.

The rearrangement uses TRBV7-2 and TRBJ2-2, with D unclear. V lost 5 bases to trimming and J lost 3 bases, with 13 bases between them. Germline CDR1 is SGHTA and CDR2 is FQGNSA. This CDR3 comprises 15 residues. The CDR3 sequence: CASSDFASHTGELFF. In DNA, the CDR3 is TGTGCCAGCAGCGATTTTGCTAGTCACACCGGGGAGCTGTTTTTT.

This clonotype came up a few times. The chain recombines TRBV6-2 or TRBV6-3 with TRBJ2-7, with TRBD2 identical over 9 bases. V was clipped by 5 bases and J by 5 bases; unmatched bases: 16. Germline CDR1 and CDR2: MNHEY and SVGEGT. The CDR3 has 17 residues. The CDR3 reads CASSRLAGYIRPNEQYF. DNA of the CDR3: TGTGCCAGCAGTAGGCTAGCGGGATATATCCGTCCCAACGAGCAGTACTTC.

The chain has TRBV28 and TRBJ2-1; D unresolved. The germline CDR1 and CDR2 sequences are MDHEN and SYDVKM. The CDR3 spans 14 residues. Trimming removed 7 bases from V and 7 bases from J, with 17 bases in between. The CDR3 region has the DNA TGTGCCAGCACCCCCTGGGGAACTCCTAATGAGCAGTTCTTC. It encodes CASTPWGTPNEQFF.

The CDR3 DNA reads as TGTGCCAGCAGTTTGTCCTCGGGGACAAACTCCTACAATGAGCAGTTCTTC. It codes for CASSLSSGTNSYNEQFF. The chain carries TRBV27 and TRBJ2-1, with D possibly TRBD1 on 6 matching bases. Deletions cut 3 bases from V and 0 bases from J, with 15 bases between. The V gene's germline CDR1 is MNHEY and CDR2 SMNVEV (reference sequence). The CDR3 is made up of 17 amino acids.

The chain uses TRBV2 and TRBJ1-1, with D possibly being TRBD1 (6 bases). CDR3 size: 13 residues. Trimming shortened V by 6 bases and J by 6 bases, and 14 bases separated the two germline ends. Germline lookup yields CDR1 SNHLY and CDR2 FYNNEI. The CDR3, as DNA: TGTGCCAGCAGAGGCGTAGAGGGGGCTGAAGCTTTCTTT. Its translation is CASRGVEGAEAFF.

The chain recombines TRBV18 with TRBJ2-3, with TRBD2 matching 13 bases. Germline lookup yields CDR1 KGHSH and CDR2 LQKENI. This CDR3 has 16 amino acids. V dropped 5 bases and J dropped 2; count of bases not matched to a gene: 4. Here the CDR3 DNA reads TGTGCCAGCTCAACGACTAGCGGGGGGTCCACAGATACGCAGTATTTT. This translates into CASSTTSGGSTDTQYF.

The table lists this clonotype with a few counts. V is TRBV7-9 and J is TRBJ2-7; TRBD2 aligns across 12 bases. The germline gives CDR1 SEHNR, CDR2 FQNEAQ (reference sequence). This CDR3 is 14 amino acids long. Trimming at V came to 7 bases and at J to 3 bases, leaving 4 bases not matched to a gene. This CDR3 is CASTPSGRVYEQYF. The CDR3 nucleotides are TGTGCCAGCACGCCTAGCGGGAGGGTCTACGAGCAGTACTTC. The variable domain in full, completed from reference TRBV7-9 and TRBJ2-7, reads DTGVSQNPRHKITKRGQNVTFRCDPISEHNRLYWYRQTLGQGPEFLTYFQNEAQLEKSRLLSDRFSAERPKGSFSTLEIQRTEQGDSAMYLCASTPSGRVYEQYFGPGTRLTVT.

V gene TRBV6-1 combines with J gene TRBJ2-3, with TRBD1 matching over 9 bases. V lost 6 bases, J lost 3 bases, and 4 bases stayed unmatched. CDR1 and CDR2 (germline): MNHNS, SASEGT. This CDR3 spans 14 amino acids. The CDR3 nucleotides are TGTGCCAGCAGGGACAGGGGTGGAACAGATACGCAGTATTTT. This codes for CASRDRGGTDTQYF.

The chain employs TRBV6-5 and TRBJ2-1, with TRBD2 matching 11 bases. Germline V gene sequence: CDR1 MNHEY, CDR2 SVGAGI. The CDR3 spans 16 residues. J gave up 4 bases and V 4 bases, and 6 bases lay outside the gene matches. For the CDR3, the DNA is TGTGCCAGCAGTTCCATAGCGGGAGGGCCATACAATGAGCAGTTCTTC. It is translated as CASSSIAGGPYNEQFF.

This clonotype was seen only a few times. This chain joins TRBV10-3 and TRBJ2-1; D call uncertain. The germline CDR1 and CDR2 sequences are ENHRY and SYGVKD. The V end lost 0 bases, the J end lost 7 bases, and 7 bases lay between the germline ends. This CDR3 contains 13 residues. In DNA form, the CDR3 reads TGTGCCATCAGTGAGTCAGGGAAAAATGAGCAGTTCTTC. This codes for CAISESGKNEQFF.

J is TRBJ1-3 and V is TRBV6-2 or TRBV6-3; D remains ambiguous. The V end lost 6 bases, the J end lost 0 bases, and 6 bases lay between the germline ends. The CDR3 sequence is 13 residues long. Germline V gene lookup returns CDR1 MNHEY and CDR2 SVGEGT. The CDR3 here is CASRPSSGNTIYF. The CDR3, as DNA: TGTGCCAGCAGACCTAGCTCTGGAAACACCATATATTTT.

This clonotype was detected many times. The rearrangement uses TRBV3-1 and TRBJ2-1, with TRBD2 matching 7 bases. CDR3 size: 20 residues. The V gene's germline CDR1 is LGHDT and CDR2 YNNKEL (reference sequence). V gave up 1 base and J gave up 0 bases; unmatched junction bases: 15. CDR3 protein: CASSQGAVAGTLSSYNEQFF. CDR3 bases: TGTGCCAGCAGCCAAGGGGCGGTAGCGGGTACACTCAGCTCCTACAATGAGCAGTTCTTC.

The chain links TRBV25-1 to TRBJ2-7; a possible D gene is TRBD2 (6 bases). Per the germline V gene, CDR1 is MGHDK and CDR2 is SYGVNS. The germline V and J ends were trimmed by 5 bases and 5 bases, with 16 bases remaining between them. The length of the CDR3 is 14 residues. The CDR3 DNA reads as TGTGCCAGCAGTCGGGGAGGAGGGCGCAACGAGCAGTACTTC. It encodes CASSRGGGRNEQYF.